The 5 T cell receptor beta chains given below trace back to one sample, sequenced in a study of T cell responses to AZD1222 COVID-19 vaccine. Generated by immunoSEQ multiplex PCR, the TCRdb table keeps only in-frame clones and is missing some. This sample has approximately 140,000 clones, with under 95% found just once. This specimen consisted of peripheral blood, obtained on day 0 of AZD1222 vaccination. The receptors shown here come from an adult in good health.

The rearrangement joins TRBV7-3 to TRBJ2-1; a weak D match, TRBD2 (6 bases). Per germline, CDR1 SGHTA and CDR2 FQGTGA. The CDR3 extends over 12 amino acids. V was cut by 4 bases and J by 8 bases, with 9 bases left in between. CDR3 in amino acids: CASSSTGDEQFF. The CDR3 DNA sequence: TGTGCCAGCAGCTCGACGGGGGATGAGCAGTTCTTC. Full variable domain (rest looked up from reference TRBV7-3 and TRBJ2-1): GAGVSQTPSNKVTEKGKYVELRCDPISGHTALYWYRQSLGQGPEFLIYFQGTGAADDSGLPNDRFFAVRPEGSVSTLKIQRTERGDSAVYLCASSSTGDEQFFGPGTRLTVL.

The chain is built from TRBV6-5 and TRBJ1-2, with D unresolved. The CDR3 has 14 residues. The germline V and J ends were trimmed by 0 bases and 6 bases, with 11 bases remaining between them. CDR1 MNHEY and CDR2 SVGAGI come from the germline V gene. Written as DNA, the CDR3 is TGTGCCAGCAGTTACTCGTCCAGCGAAAATGGCTACACCTTC. Protein product: CASSYSSSENGYTF.

The rearrangement joins TRBV27 to TRBJ2-1, with D perhaps TRBD2 (6 bases). The CDR3 runs to 15 residues. Germline loops: CDR1 MNHEY, CDR2 SMNVEV (reference sequence). The ends were cut back, 3 bases at V and 3 bases at J, with 12 bases in the middle. CDR3 in amino acids: CASSFRTTNYNEQFF. The CDR3 coding sequence is TGTGCCAGCAGTTTCAGGACTACCAACTACAATGAGCAGTTCTTC.

This clone showed up just a few times. J is TRBJ1-3 and V is TRBV5-4, with a tentative D call TRBD1 (5 bases). V gave up 2 bases and J gave up 4 bases, with 16 bases separating them. This CDR3 contains 16 residues. Germline CDR1 reads SGHNT; CDR2 reads YYREEE (reference sequence). CDR3 sequence: CASSFGQGRVGNTIYF. CDR3 sequence (DNA): TGTGCCAGCAGCTTCGGGCAGGGACGAGTCGGAAACACCATATATTTT.

V gene TRBV7-9 combines with J gene TRBJ1-6; D gene unclear. V was clipped by 5 bases and J by 0 bases, with 14 bases between them. The CDR3 extends over 17 amino acids. Germline loops: CDR1 SEHNR, CDR2 FQNEAQ (reference sequence). CDR3 in amino acids: CASSKTAPSSYNSPLHF. In DNA, the CDR3 is TGTGCCAGCAGCAAAACAGCCCCAAGCTCCTATAATTCACCCCTCCACTTT.